These 30 T cell receptor beta chains originate from one sample sequenced in a study of CD8+ T cells in alopecia areata. Extraction of RNA preceded its reverse transcription into cDNA, which served as the sequencing template. TCRdb keeps only in-frame clones here, not all; method: immunoSEQ multiplex PCR. The sample gives about 99,000 clones, around 86% of which show up once; approximately 10% is in the top ten. Treatment in this sample: oral pan-JAK inhibitor, 5-10 mg twice daily. Sequenced material: CD8+ T cells sorted from blood, taken at approximately week 30, from a patient treated with tofacitinib. The source is a human donor with alopecia areata.

J is TRBJ1-2 and V is TRBV15; D unresolved. Between the trimmed V and J ends, which lost 2 bases and 0 bases, there was a span of 10 bases. The length of the CDR3 is 15 residues. CDR1 is LNHNV, CDR2 YYDKDF, per germline (reference sequence). The CDR3 bases are TGTGCCACCAGCAGACGGACCGAGTCTAACTATGGCTACACCTTC. Translating it yields CATSRRTESNYGYTF.

The V and J genes are TRBV10-3 and TRBJ2-2; possible D gene TRBD2, 6 bases. V shed 8 bases and J shed 3 bases, with 10 bases lying between them. The germline V gene has CDR1 ENHRY and CDR2 SYGVKD. This CDR3 has 13 amino acids. In DNA, the CDR3 is TGTGCCATCGGGGGGAGTTACACCGGGGAGCTGTTTTTT. Amino acid sequence: CAIGGSYTGELFF.

This chain links TRBV5-1 with TRBJ2-7; D may be TRBD1 (6 bases). Germline V gene sequence: CDR1 SGHRS, CDR2 YFSETQ. The CDR3 is 13 amino acids. Trimming removed 4 bases at V and 5 bases at J, with 13 bases between. CDR3 in amino acids: CASSDGQRNEQYF. CDR3 bases: TGCGCCAGCAGCGACGGACAGAGAAACGAGCAGTACTTC.

The gene calls are TRBV5-6 and TRBJ2-7; no definite D call. Trimming took off 0 bases at V and 6 bases at J, with 19 bases between the two ends. The germline CDR1 and CDR2 sequences are SGHDT and YYEEEE. The CDR3 sequence is 16 residues long. In nucleotides, the CDR3 is TGTGCCAGCAGCTTGGCTGCCGGGTCGGGTTTCTCCGAGCAGTACTTC. It is translated as CASSLAAGSGFSEQYF. Full variable domain (rest looked up from reference TRBV5-6 and TRBJ2-7): DAGVTQSPTHLIKTRGQQVTLRCSPKSGHDTVSWYQQALGQGPQFIFQYYEEEERQRGNFPDRFSGHQFPNYSSELNVNALLLGDSALYLCASSLAAGSGFSEQYFGPGTRLTVT.

The chain links TRBV9 to TRBJ2-7, with a tentative D call TRBD2 (6 bases). Germline V gene data show CDR1 as SGDLS and CDR2 as YYNGEE. The CDR3 covers 14 residues. Deletions cut 2 bases from V and 7 bases from J, with 16 bases between. This CDR3 reads CASSVVADTLEQYF. The CDR3 bases are TGTGCCAGCAGCGTTGTAGCGGATACTTTGGAGCAGTACTTC. Full variable domain (rest looked up from reference TRBV9 and TRBJ2-7): DSGVTQTPKHLITATGQRVTLRCSPRSGDLSVYWYQQSLDQGLQFLIQYYNGEERAKGNILERFSAQQFPDLHSELNLSSLELGDSALYFCASSVVADTLEQYFGPGTRLTVT.

The gene calls are TRBV19 and TRBJ1-1; 8 nucleotides agree with TRBD1. Trimming removed 5 bases from V and 4 bases from J; junction bases left unmatched: 6. This CDR3 is 14 amino acids long. CDR1 LNHDA and CDR2 SQIVND come from the germline V gene (reference sequence). Here the CDR3 DNA reads TGTGCCAGTAGTGCCCGGACAGGGAGCACTGAAGCTTTCTTT. Translation: CASSARTGSTEAFF.

The chain links TRBV27 to TRBJ1-5, with D unresolved. The CDR3 contains 15 residues. Trimming pared 5 bases from V and 0 bases from J, leaving 11 bases between. Per germline, CDR1 MNHEY and CDR2 SMNVEV (reference sequence). CDR3 residues: CASSPRTDSNQPQHF. CDR3 DNA sequence: TGTGCCAGCAGTCCACGGACGGATAGCAATCAGCCCCAGCATTTT.

The V and J genes are TRBV29-1 and TRBJ2-3, with a weak D call TRBD2 (6 bases). Germline V gives CDR1 SQVTM, CDR2 ANQGSEA. CDR3 length: 13 amino acids. The V end was cut by 3 bases, the J end by 4 bases, with 11 bases between. The CDR3 is CSVDQGGPDTQYF. In DNA form, the CDR3 reads TGCAGCGTTGATCAGGGAGGTCCAGATACGCAGTATTTT.

This sequence joins TRBV2 and TRBJ2-7; D is ambiguous. Germline CDR1 is SNHLY and CDR2 is FYNNEI. CDR3 length: 10 amino acids. V lost 3 bases and J lost 5, with 2 bases in between. The CDR3 spells CASSEDEQYF. CDR3 in DNA: TGTGCCAGCAGTGAGGACGAGCAGTACTTC.

V is TRBV19 and J is TRBJ2-1; D might be TRBD2 (5 bases). V was trimmed by 7 bases and J by 5 bases, leaving 18 bases between them. Per germline, CDR1 LNHDA and CDR2 SQIVND (reference sequence). The CDR3 runs 15 residues. The CDR3 sequence is CASMRRTSWDNEQFF. CDR3 nucleotide sequence: TGTGCCAGTATGCGGAGGACGAGCTGGGACAATGAGCAGTTCTTC.

V usage is TRBV6-1 and J usage is TRBJ2-7; D unresolved. Germline V gene lookup returns CDR1 MNHNS and CDR2 SASEGT. There are 14 residues in the CDR3. V lost 3 bases and J 7 bases, leaving 16 bases between the germline ends. The CDR3 here is CASSDGGPGWEQYF. CDR3 in DNA: TGTGCCAGCAGTGACGGCGGTCCCGGCTGGGAGCAGTACTTC.

This chain joins TRBV9 and TRBJ2-1; weak D call: TRBD2 (5 bases). Trimming cost V 0 bases and J 7 bases, with 11 bases left between them. CDR1 is SGDLS and CDR2 is YYNGEE in the germline V gene. This CDR3 region has 14 residues. This CDR3 is CASSVDTGSNEQFF. The DNA of the CDR3 is TGTGCCAGCAGCGTAGATACGGGGAGTAATGAGCAGTTCTTC.

J is TRBJ2-1 and V is TRBV27; 9 nucleotides agree with TRBD1. Germline assignment: CDR1 MNHEY and CDR2 SMNVEV (reference sequence). J gave up 3 bases and V 2 bases, and 5 bases lay outside the gene matches. The CDR3 spans 16 residues. CDR3 sequence: CASSLPGQGDYNEQFF. CDR3 DNA: TGTGCCAGCAGTTTACCGGGACAGGGTGACTACAATGAGCAGTTCTTC.

The J gene is TRBJ2-5, the V gene TRBV27; 9 bases align to TRBD1. The DNA end is more similar to TRBJ2-7, so the J call may be wrong. Germline CDR1 MNHEY, CDR2 SMNVEV (reference sequence). The CDR3 runs 15 residues. In nucleotides, the CDR3 is TGTGCCAGCAGCTACTATGGACAGGGGACCTACGAGCAGTACTTC. Translation gives CASSYYGQGTYEQYF.

The chain employs TRBV15 and TRBJ2-7; D is ambiguous. Trimming left V 0 bases short and J 5 bases short, with 5 bases between. The length of the CDR3 is 12 residues. Germline V CDR1 and CDR2: LNHNV, YYDKDF (reference sequence). The DNA of the CDR3 is TGTGCCACCAGCAGAGAGGGTAACGAGCAGTACTTC. Amino acids: CATSREGNEQYF. Looking up the rest from reference TRBV15 and TRBJ2-7 gives the full variable domain: DAMVIQNPRYQVTQFGKPVTLSCSQTLNHNVMYWYQQKSSQAPKLLFHYYDKDFNNEADTPDNFQSRRPNTSFCFLDIRSPGLGDTAMYLCATSREGNEQYFGPGTRLTVT.

On this clone: Sequence at one end of the junction differs from germline and may be a read error. The rearrangement uses TRBV6-5 and TRBJ1-5; tentatively, D is TRBD1 (5 bases). CDR1 is MNHEY, CDR2 SVGAGI, per germline. The CDR3 has 14 amino acids. The CDR3 DNA reads as TGTGCCAGCAGTGCCGACAGTAGCCATCAGCCCCAGCATTTT. It yields the protein CASSADSSHQPQHF.

This clone was recorded a few times. This chain links TRBV27 with TRBJ2-1; 7 bases are shared with TRBD1. There are 17 residues in the CDR3. Trimming cost V 7 bases and J 4 bases; bases outside gene matches: 16. The germline V gene encodes CDR1 MNHEY and CDR2 SMNVEV (reference sequence). CDR3: CASTLLSDRPEYNEQFF. The CDR3 DNA is TGTGCCAGCACCCTATTATCGGACAGGCCAGAATACAATGAGCAGTTCTTC.

This sequence joins TRBV4-1 and TRBJ2-7, with D hard to call. Germline values: CDR1 MGHRA, CDR2 YSYEKL. The CDR3 sequence is 14 residues long. V lost 2 bases, J lost 6 bases, and 14 bases lay in between. As DNA, the CDR3 is TGCGCCAGCAGCCAAATCAGTAACGGCGGCGAGCAGTACTTC. Translation gives CASSQISNGGEQYF.

Worth noting for this clone: The same CDR3 arises from other DNA sequences in this sample as well. J is TRBJ2-1 and V is TRBV6-5; D is ambiguous. V shed 0 bases and J shed 7 bases, with 4 bases lying between them. The CDR3 runs to 12 residues. Looked up from germline, CDR1 is MNHEY and CDR2 is SVGAGI. For the CDR3, the DNA is TGTGCCAGCAGTTACTCAGGGAATGAGCAGTTCTTC. Protein sequence: CASSYSGNEQFF.

The genes are TRBV7-9 and TRBJ2-7; no definite D call. The CDR3 length is 15 residues. V shed 4 bases and J shed 0 bases, with 13 bases lying between them. The germline CDR1 and CDR2 sequences are SEHNR and FQNEAQ (reference sequence). The CDR3 DNA is TGTGCCAGCAGCTCCCGCTCCTACGACTCCTACGAGCAGTACTTC. This codes for CASSSRSYDSYEQYF.

The chain joins TRBV7-9 to TRBJ2-3; D is unresolved. The germline CDR1 and CDR2 sequences are SEHNR and FQNEAQ (reference sequence). V was pared by 5 bases and J by 2 bases, with 5 bases between. This CDR3 is 12 amino acids long. CDR3 amino acids: CASSVSTDTQYF. CDR3 in DNA: TGTGCCAGCAGCGTCTCCACAGATACGCAGTATTTT. The whole variable domain, remainder taken from reference TRBV7-9 and TRBJ2-3, is DTGVSQNPRHKITKRGQNVTFRCDPISEHNRLYWYRQTLGQGPEFLTYFQNEAQLEKSRLLSDRFSAERPKGSFSTLEIQRTEQGDSAMYLCASSVSTDTQYFGPGTRLTVL.

Here the CDR3 reads CASSVDSDMPEAFF. The CDR3 DNA reads as TGTGCCAGCAGCGTGGACTCGGACATGCCTGAAGCTTTCTTT. The chain carries TRBV9 and TRBJ1-1, with a possible D match to TRBD1 (5 bases). The CDR3 is 14 amino acids. Trimming shortened V by 2 bases and J by 6 bases, and 14 bases separated the two germline ends. Germline CDR1 is SGDLS and CDR2 is YYNGEE.

This rearrangement joins TRBV19 to TRBJ2-7; 9 nucleotides line up with TRBD1. The germline gives CDR1 LNHDA, CDR2 SQIVND (reference sequence). CDR3 length equals 14 residues. V was pared by 5 bases and J by 6 bases, with 8 bases of the junction left unmatched. CDR3 amino acids: CASSVRDRDGEQYF. The CDR3 DNA reads as TGTGCCAGTAGTGTCCGGGACAGGGATGGCGAGCAGTACTTC.

The CDR3 loop reads CASSLGSTEQFF. CDR3 DNA: TGCGCCAGCAGCTTGGGGTCCACCGAGCAGTTCTTC. The rearrangement links TRBV5-1 to TRBJ2-1; D unresolved. Germline V gene lookup returns CDR1 SGHRS and CDR2 YFSETQ. CDR3 length equals 12 residues. V was clipped by 0 bases and J by 10 bases, with 8 bases between them. Complete variable domain (other parts from reference TRBV5-1 and TRBJ2-1): KAGVTQTPRYLIKTRGQQVTLSCSPISGHRSVSWYQQTPGQGLQFLFEYFSETQRNKGNFPGRFSGRQFSNSRSEMNVSTLELGDSALYLCASSLGSTEQFFGPGTRLTVL.

The chain recombines TRBV27 with TRBJ2-1, with D unclear. CDR1 and CDR2 from the germline V gene are MNHEY and SMNVEV (reference sequence). Trimming shortened V by 5 bases and J by 4 bases, and 12 bases separated the two germline ends. This CDR3 comprises 14 residues. In DNA form, the CDR3 reads TGTGCCAGCAGTGAAGCGTTCATATACAATGAGCAGTTCTTC. It codes for CASSEAFIYNEQFF.

This chain uses TRBV27 with TRBJ2-3, with no clear D. Trimming left V 2 bases short and J 6 bases short, with 12 bases between. The CDR3 sequence is 14 residues long. Germline CDR1 and CDR2: MNHEY and SMNVEV (reference sequence). CDR3 loop: CASSLRRAGDTQYF. The CDR3 DNA reads TGTGCCAGCAGTTTAAGGCGAGCTGGGGATACGCAGTATTTT.

This rearrangement joins TRBV9 to TRBJ1-3, with D unclear. Germline values: CDR1 SGDLS, CDR2 YYNGEE. The CDR3 consists of 14 residues. Between the trimmed V and J ends, which lost 4 bases and 0 bases, there was a span of 8 bases. This chain's CDR3 is CASSPGNSGNTIYF. In nucleotides, the CDR3 is TGTGCCAGCAGCCCGGGGAACTCTGGAAACACCATATATTTT.

Note on this clone: One end of the junction varies from germline; a read error may be responsible. The rearrangement links TRBV7-7 to TRBJ2-7; D ambiguous. The germline gives CDR1 SSHAT, CDR2 FNYEAQ (reference sequence). The CDR3 spans 13 residues. CDR3 in amino acids: CASSLAEDYEQYF. The CDR3 DNA is TGTGCTAGCAGCTTAGCCGAGGATTACGAGCAGTACTTC. Based on the CDR3 plus reference TRBV7-7 and TRBJ2-7, the full variable domain is GAGVSQSPRYKVTKRGQDVTLRCDPISSHATLYWYQQALGQGPEFLTYFNYEAQPDKSGLPSDRFSAERPEGSISTLTIQRTEQRDSAMYRCASSLAEDYEQYFGPGTRLTVT.

This clone was seen more than once but under ten times. This rearrangement joins TRBV7-9 to TRBJ2-1; tentatively, D is TRBD1 (6 bases). Germline V gene sequence: CDR1 SEHNR, CDR2 FQNEAQ (reference sequence). The CDR3 is 13 residues long. Trimming removed 5 bases at V and 7 bases at J, with 12 bases between. CDR3 sequence: CASSQDRPNEQFF. CDR3 DNA: TGTGCCAGCAGCCAGGACAGACCAAATGAGCAGTTCTTC.

This clone turned up a few times. One junction end does not reproduce the germline sequence, and a read error may be involved. The chain couples TRBV29-1 to TRBJ2-1; TRBD1 matches 9 bases. CDR1 and CDR2 from the germline V gene are SQVTM and ANQGSEA. CDR3 length: 14 amino acids. CDR3 loop: CSAEGDRENNEQFF. CDR3 sequence (DNA): TGCAGCGCTGAAGGGGACAGGGAGAACAATGAGCAGTTCTTC.